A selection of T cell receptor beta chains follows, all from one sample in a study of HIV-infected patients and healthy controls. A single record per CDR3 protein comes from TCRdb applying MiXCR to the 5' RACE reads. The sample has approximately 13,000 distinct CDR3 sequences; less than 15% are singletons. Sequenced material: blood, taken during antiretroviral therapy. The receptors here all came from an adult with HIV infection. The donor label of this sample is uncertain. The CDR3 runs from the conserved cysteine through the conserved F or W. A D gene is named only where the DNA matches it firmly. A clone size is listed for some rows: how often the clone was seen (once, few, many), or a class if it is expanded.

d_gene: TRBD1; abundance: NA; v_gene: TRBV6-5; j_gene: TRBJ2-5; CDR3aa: CASSYWDRGETQYF; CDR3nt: TGTGCCAGCAGTTACTGGGACAGGGGGGAGACCCAGTACTTC
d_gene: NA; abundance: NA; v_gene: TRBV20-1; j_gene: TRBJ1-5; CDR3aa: CSARDGTSNQPQHF; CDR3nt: TGCAGTGCTAGAGATGGCACCAGCAATCAGCCCCAGCATTTT
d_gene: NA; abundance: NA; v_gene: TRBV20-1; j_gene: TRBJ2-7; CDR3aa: CSARDWRAQYF; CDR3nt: TGCAGTGCTAGAGATTGGAGGGCCCAGTACTTC
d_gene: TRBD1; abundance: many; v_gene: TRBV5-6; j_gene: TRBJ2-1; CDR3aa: CASSLIGQGSYNEQFF; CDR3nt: TGTGCCAGCAGCTTGATTGGACAGGGGTCCTACAATGAGCAGTTCTTC
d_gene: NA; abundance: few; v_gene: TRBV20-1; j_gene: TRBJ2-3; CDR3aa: CGAGLADTQYF; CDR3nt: TGCGGTGCGGGTTTGGCAGATACGCAGTATTTT
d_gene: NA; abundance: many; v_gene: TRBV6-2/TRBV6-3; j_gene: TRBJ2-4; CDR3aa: CASNDGLAKNIQYF; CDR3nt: TGTGCCAGCAATGACGGCCTGGCCAAAAACATTCAGTACTTC
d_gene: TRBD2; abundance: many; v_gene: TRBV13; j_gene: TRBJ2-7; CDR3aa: CASSARTSGRPPYEQYF; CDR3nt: TGTGCCAGCAGCGCCCGGACTAGCGGGAGGCCCCCGTACGAGCAGTACTTC
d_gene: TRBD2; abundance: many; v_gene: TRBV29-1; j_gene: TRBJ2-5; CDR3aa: CSVEGVAGGQIWKTQYF; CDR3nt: TGCAGCGTTGAAGGAGTAGCGGGAGGGCAGATTTGGAAGACCCAGTACTTC
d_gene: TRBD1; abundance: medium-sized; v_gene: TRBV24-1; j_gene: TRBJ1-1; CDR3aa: CATRPRQGFEAFF; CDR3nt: TGTGCCACCAGGCCGAGACAGGGGTTCGAAGCTTTCTTT
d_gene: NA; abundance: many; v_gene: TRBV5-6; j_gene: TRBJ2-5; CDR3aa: CASSRYDEQETQYF; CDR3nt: TGTGCCAGCAGCCGGTACGACGAGCAAGAGACCCAGTACTTC
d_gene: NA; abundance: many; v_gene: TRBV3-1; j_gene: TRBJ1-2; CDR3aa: CASSQEGKGLGGYTF; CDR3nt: TGTGCCAGCAGCCAAGAGGGCAAAGGATTGGGCGGCTACACCTTC
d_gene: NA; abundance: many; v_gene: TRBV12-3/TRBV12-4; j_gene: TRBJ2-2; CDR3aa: CASSLATETGELFF; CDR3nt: TGTGCCAGCAGTTTGGCGACTGAGACCGGGGAGCTGTTTTTT
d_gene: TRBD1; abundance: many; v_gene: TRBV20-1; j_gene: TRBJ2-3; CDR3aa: CSALDRGGIGSTDTQYF; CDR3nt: TGCAGTGCTCTGGACAGGGGCGGGATCGGGAGTACAGATACGCAGTATTTT
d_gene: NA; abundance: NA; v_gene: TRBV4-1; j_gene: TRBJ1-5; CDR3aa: CASSQLTDGSHQPQHF; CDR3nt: TGCGCCAGCAGCCAGCTGACCGACGGGTCGCATCAGCCCCAGCATTTT